This T cell receptor beta chain emerged from a study of blood T cells in healthy people across ages. Using a J-beta primer mix together with a sample-barcoded 5' primer, a second PCR was run for roughly 6 to 11 cycles. TCRdb re-called the 5' RACE reads with MiXCR, one entry per CDR3 protein. The repertoire has roughly 1.6 million distinct CDR3 sequences, around 36% of them found once; the top ten carry approximately 10%. Sequenced material: blood. The receptor comes from a woman aged 25 to 39 in good health.

CDR3 in DNA: TGTGCCAGCAGTTTAATTCGTGGCAGGGAAGGCCGAGAGCAGTACTTC. It translates to CASSLIRGREGREQYF. This chain uses TRBV27 with TRBJ2-7; tentative D call: TRBD1 (5 bases). Trimming took off 2 bases at V and 7 bases at J, with 21 bases between the two ends. The germline gives CDR1 MNHEY, CDR2 SMNVEV (reference sequence). The length of the CDR3 is 16 residues.